Listed below are T cell receptor beta chains from one sample, sequenced in a study of blood T cell repertoires in COVID-19. Profiled with immunoSEQ multiplex PCR; TCRdb holds only in-frame clones, not every one. The table has 43,000 or so clones, around 80% seen once. Sequencing was performed on peripheral blood. These TCRs come from a woman aged 55-70 years with acute or convalescent COVID-19. Each CDR3 is given with its conserved first and last residue. The D gene is left open where the match is weak. Where a row states a size, it is once, few, many or the class of an expanded clone; other rows omit it.

V	D	size	J	CDR3
TRBV6-1	TRBD1	few	TRBJ2-7	CASSEGFDRAPGEQYF
TRBV29-1	TRBD1	.	TRBJ1-4	CSASGQSSEKLFF
TRBV30	.	.	TRBJ1-2	CAWMKLRVNYGYTF
TRBV7-9	TRBD1	few	TRBJ1-6	CASSEGQYSPLHF
TRBV18	.	.	TRBJ1-4	CASSPGGAPNEKLFF
TRBV10-3	TRBD1	.	TRBJ1-2	CAISEVQGAYYGYTF
TRBV10-3	TRBD2	.	TRBJ2-2	CAISGLAGNTGELFF
TRBV18	.	.	TRBJ2-7	CASSPNIYEQYF
TRBV6-6	.	.	TRBJ2-3	CASTRGHTDTQYF
TRBV5-1	TRBD1	few	TRBJ2-3	CASSEGTGGPDTQYF
TRBV7-2	TRBD2	.	TRBJ2-5	CASSFSGGAGETQYF
TRBV9	.	.	TRBJ1-2	CASTSFQGRYGYTF
TRBV12-3/TRBV12-4	.	.	TRBJ1-3	CASSLNSGNTIYF
TRBV6-5	TRBD1	.	TRBJ2-7	CASSRGTGGSYEQYF
TRBV11-2	.	.	TRBJ2-7	CASSLNTGEEQYF
TRBV5-8	.	.	TRBJ1-1	CASSLGIANTEAFF
TRBV3-1/TRBV3-2	.	.	TRBJ1-1	CASSQGKGPEAFF
TRBV7-8	.	.	TRBJ1-5	CASTPGVGDYSNQPQHF
TRBV7-4	.	few	TRBJ1-4	CASSQRQWLGEKLFF
TRBV18	TRBD1	.	TRBJ1-1	CASSPGQGIVLTEAFF
TRBV13	TRBD2	.	TRBJ2-3	CASSFTSGGADTQYF
TRBV14	.	.	TRBJ1-1	CASSSYRENTEAFF
TRBV19	TRBD1	few	TRBJ1-5	CASSPTGIFQPQHF
TRBV18	TRBD1	.	TRBJ2-5	CASSPTRQGSETQYF
TRBV2	.	.	TRBJ2-7	CASMRQVGYEQYF
TRBV21-1	.	.	TRBJ2-7	CASSKTGFGYEQYF
TRBV27	TRBD1	.	TRBJ1-1	CASSIGQGGEAFF
TRBV7-3	.	.	TRBJ2-3	CASSLRGGSTDTQYF
TRBV6-4	.	once	TRBJ1-5	CASSDSRGCADQPQHF